The present T cell receptor (beta chain) was sequenced within a study of T-cell memory formation after mild COVID-19. Study summary: The study found TCR clusters largely donor specific.

One entry per CDR3 protein, called by TCRdb with MiXCR from the 5' RACE reads. The sample has under 400,000 distinct CDR3 sequences, about 21% seen once. The CDR3 runs 17 residues. Germline CDR1 SGHKS, CDR2 YYEKEE (reference sequence). Trimming left V 1 base short and J 0 bases short, with 14 bases between. This clonotype was observed a handful of times. The gene calls are TRBV5-5 and TRBJ1-5; D might be TRBD1 (5 bases). Sequencing was done on a sample of PBMCs or a T cell subset sorted from them (not recorded which). The sequence was collected from an adult woman who had mild COVID-19 (a few samples of this study predate the infection). Cell type and time point are not known. As DNA, the CDR3 is TGTGCCAGCAGCTTGCTGGGGGGGACCTATAGCAATCAGCCCCAGCATTTT. This sequence encodes CASSLLGGTYSNQPQHF. The variable domain in full, completed from reference TRBV5-5 and TRBJ1-5, reads DAGVTQSPTHLIKTRGQQVTLRCSPISGHKSVSWYQQVLGQGPQFIFQYYEKEERGRGNFPDRFSARQFPNYSSELNVNALLLGDSALYLCASSLLGGTYSNQPQHFGDGTRLSIL.